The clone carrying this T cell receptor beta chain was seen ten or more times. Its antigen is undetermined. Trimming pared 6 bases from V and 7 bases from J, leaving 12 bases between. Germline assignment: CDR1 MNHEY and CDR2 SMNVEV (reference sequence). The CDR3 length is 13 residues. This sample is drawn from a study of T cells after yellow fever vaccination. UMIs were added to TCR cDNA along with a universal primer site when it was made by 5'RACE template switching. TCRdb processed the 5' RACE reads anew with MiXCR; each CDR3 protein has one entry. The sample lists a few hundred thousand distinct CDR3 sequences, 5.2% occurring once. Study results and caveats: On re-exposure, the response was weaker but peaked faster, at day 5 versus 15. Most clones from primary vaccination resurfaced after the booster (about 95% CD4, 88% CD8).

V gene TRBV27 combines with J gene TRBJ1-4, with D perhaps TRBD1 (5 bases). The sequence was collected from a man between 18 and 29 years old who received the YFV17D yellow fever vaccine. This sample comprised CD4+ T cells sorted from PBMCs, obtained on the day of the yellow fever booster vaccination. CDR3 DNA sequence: TGTGCCAGCAGACGGGGGTCGGGTGAAAAACTGTTTTTT. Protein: CASRRGSGEKLFF.